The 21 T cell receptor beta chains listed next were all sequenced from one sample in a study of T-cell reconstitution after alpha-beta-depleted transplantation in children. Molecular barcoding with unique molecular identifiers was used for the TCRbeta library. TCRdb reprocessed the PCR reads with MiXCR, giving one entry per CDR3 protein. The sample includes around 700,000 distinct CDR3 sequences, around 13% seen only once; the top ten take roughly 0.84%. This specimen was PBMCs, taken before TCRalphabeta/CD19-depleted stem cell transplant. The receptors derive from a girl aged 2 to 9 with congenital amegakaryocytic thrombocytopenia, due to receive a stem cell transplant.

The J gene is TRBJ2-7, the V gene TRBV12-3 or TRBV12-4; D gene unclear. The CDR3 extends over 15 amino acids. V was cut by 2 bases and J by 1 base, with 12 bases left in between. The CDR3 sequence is CASSLSGSQSYEQYF. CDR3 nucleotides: TGTGCCAGCAGTTTATCCGGAAGCCAATCCTACGAGCAGTACTTC.

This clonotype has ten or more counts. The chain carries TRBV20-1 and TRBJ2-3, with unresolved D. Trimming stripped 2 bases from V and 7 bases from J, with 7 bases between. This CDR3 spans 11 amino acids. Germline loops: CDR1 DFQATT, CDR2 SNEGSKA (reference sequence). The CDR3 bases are TGCAGTGCTAGAAAACTTAATACGCAGTATTTT. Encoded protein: CSARKLNTQYF.

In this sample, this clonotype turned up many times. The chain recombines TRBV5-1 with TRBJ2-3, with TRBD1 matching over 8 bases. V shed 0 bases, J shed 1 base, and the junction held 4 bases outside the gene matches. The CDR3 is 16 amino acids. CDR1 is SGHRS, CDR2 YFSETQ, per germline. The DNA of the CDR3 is TGCGCCAGCAGCTTGGGACAGGGGAGAGGCACAGATACGCAGTATTTT. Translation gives CASSLGQGRGTDTQYF.

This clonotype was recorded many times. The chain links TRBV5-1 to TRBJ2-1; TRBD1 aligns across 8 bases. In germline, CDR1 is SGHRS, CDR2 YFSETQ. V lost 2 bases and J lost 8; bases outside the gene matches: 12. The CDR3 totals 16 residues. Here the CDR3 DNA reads TGCGCCAGCAGCTTTCCGACAGGGGACCCCATGTATGAGCAGTTCTTC. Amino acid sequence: CASSFPTGDPMYEQFF.

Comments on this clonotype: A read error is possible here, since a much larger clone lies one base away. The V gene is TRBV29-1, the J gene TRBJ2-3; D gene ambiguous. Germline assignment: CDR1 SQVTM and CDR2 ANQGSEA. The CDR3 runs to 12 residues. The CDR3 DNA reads TGCCGCGTAAGAACTAGCACAGATACGCAGTATTTT. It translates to CRVRTSTDTQYF.

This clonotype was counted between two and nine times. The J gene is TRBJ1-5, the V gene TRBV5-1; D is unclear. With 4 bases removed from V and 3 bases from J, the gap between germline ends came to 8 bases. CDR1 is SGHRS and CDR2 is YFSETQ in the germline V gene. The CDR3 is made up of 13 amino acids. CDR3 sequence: CASSAEVNQPQHF. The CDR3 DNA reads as TGCGCCAGCAGCGCAGAAGTCAATCAGCCCCAGCATTTT.

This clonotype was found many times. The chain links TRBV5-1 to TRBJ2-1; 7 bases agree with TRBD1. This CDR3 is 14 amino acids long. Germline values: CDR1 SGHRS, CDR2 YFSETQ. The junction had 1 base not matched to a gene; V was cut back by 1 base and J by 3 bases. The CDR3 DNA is TGCGCCAGCAGCTTGACAGGGGACTACAATGAGCAGTTCTTC. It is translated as CASSLTGDYNEQFF.

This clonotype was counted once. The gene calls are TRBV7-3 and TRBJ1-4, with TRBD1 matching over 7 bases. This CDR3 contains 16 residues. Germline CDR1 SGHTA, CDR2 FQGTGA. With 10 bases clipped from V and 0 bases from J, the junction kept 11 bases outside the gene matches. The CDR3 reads CATNLDRPPTNEKLFF. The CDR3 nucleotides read TGTGCCACCAACCTGGACAGGCCGCCAACTAATGAAAAACTGTTTTTT.

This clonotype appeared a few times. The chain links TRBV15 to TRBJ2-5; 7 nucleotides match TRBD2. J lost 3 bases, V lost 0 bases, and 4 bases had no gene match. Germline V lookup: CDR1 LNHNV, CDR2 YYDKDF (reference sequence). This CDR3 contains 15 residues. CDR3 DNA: TGTGCCACCAGCAGAGACATAAGCGGGGAAGAGACCCAGTACTTC. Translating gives CATSRDISGEETQYF.

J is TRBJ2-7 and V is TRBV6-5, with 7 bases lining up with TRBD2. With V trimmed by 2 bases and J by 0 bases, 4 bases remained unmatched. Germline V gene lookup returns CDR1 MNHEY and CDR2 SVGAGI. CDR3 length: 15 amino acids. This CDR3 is CASSYTTSVSYEQYF. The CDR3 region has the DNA TGTGCCAGCAGTTACACCACTAGCGTCTCCTACGAGCAGTACTTC.

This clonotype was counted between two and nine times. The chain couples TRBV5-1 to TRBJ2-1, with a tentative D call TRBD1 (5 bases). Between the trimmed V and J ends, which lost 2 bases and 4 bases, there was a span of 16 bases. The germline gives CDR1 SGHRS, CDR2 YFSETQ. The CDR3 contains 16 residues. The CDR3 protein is CASSFVGQGIYNEQFF. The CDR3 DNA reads TGCGCCAGCAGCTTCGTAGGCCAGGGAATATACAATGAGCAGTTCTTC. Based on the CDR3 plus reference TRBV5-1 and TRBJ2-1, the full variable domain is KAGVTQTPRYLIKTRGQQVTLSCSPISGHRSVSWYQQTPGQGLQFLFEYFSETQRNKGNFPGRFSGRQFSNSRSEMNVSTLELGDSALYLCASSFVGQGIYNEQFFGPGTRLTVL.

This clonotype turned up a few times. The CDR3 region has the DNA TGTGCCAGCAGTGGGCTGGGACTGGGCGAGCAGTACTTC. It codes for CASSGLGLGEQYF. This chain connects TRBV2 to TRBJ2-7; D possibly corresponds to TRBD2 (6 bases). The CDR3 spans 13 residues. Germline V gene lookup returns CDR1 SNHLY and CDR2 FYNNEI. The V gene lost 4 bases and the J gene lost 6 bases, with 13 bases spanning the gap.

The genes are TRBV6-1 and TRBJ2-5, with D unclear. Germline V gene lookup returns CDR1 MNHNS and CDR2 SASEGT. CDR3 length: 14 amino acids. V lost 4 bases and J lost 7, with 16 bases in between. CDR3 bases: TGTGCCAGCAGTGGGAACGTGGGCCAGCGGACCCAGTACTTC. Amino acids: CASSGNVGQRTQYF.

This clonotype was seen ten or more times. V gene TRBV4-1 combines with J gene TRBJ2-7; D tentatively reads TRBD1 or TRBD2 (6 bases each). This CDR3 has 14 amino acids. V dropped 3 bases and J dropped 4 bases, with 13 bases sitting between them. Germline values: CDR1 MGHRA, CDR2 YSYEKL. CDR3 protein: CASSHNGGLYEQYF. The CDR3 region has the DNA TGCGCCAGCAGCCATAATGGGGGGCTTTACGAGCAGTACTTC.

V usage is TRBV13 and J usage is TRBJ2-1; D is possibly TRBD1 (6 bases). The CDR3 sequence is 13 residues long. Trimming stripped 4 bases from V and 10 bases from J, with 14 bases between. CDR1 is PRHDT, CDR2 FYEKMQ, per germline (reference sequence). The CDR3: CASSSRTGHEQFF. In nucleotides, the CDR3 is TGTGCCAGCAGCTCCAGGACGGGACACGAGCAGTTCTTC.

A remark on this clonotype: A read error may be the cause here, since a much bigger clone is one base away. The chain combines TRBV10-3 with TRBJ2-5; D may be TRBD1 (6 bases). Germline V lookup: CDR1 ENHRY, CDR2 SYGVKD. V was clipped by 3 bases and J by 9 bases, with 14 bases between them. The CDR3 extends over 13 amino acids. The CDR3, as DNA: TGTGCCATCAGTGACCCAGGGGTGGAGGCCCAGTACTTC. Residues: CAISDPGVEAQYF.

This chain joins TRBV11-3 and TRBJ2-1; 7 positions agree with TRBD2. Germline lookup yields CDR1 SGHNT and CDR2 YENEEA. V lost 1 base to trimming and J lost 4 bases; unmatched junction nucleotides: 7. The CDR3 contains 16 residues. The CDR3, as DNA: TGTGCCAGCAGCTTAGGACGCGGGAGAAATTACAATGAGCAGTTCTTC. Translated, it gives CASSLGRGRNYNEQFF.

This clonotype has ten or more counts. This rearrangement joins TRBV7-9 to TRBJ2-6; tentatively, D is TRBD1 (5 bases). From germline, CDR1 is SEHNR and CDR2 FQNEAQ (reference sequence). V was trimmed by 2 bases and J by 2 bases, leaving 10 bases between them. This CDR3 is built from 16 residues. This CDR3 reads CASSLPGITGANVLTF. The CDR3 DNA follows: TGTGCCAGCAGCTTACCAGGGATAACTGGGGCCAACGTCCTGACTTTC.

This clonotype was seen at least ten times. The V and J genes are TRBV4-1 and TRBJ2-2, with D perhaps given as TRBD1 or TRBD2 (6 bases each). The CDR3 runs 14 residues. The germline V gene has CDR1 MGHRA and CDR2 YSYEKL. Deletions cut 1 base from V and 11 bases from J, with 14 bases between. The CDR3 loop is CASSQGLTGAELFF. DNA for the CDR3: TGCGCCAGCAGCCAAGGGCTAACGGGGGCTGAGCTGTTTTTT.

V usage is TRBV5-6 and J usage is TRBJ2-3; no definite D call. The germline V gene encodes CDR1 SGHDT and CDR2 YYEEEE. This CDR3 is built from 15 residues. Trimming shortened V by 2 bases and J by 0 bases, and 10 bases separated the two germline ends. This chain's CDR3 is CASSLGMISTDTQYF. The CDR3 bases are TGTGCCAGCAGCTTAGGAATGATTAGCACAGATACGCAGTATTTT.

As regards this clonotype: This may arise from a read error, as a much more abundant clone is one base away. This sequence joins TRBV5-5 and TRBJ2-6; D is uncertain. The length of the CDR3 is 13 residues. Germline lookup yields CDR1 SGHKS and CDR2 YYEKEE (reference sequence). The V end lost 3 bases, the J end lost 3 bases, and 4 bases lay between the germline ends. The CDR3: CASSYYGANVLTF. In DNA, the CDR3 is TGTGCCAGCAGCTACTATGGGGCCAACGTCCTGACTTTC. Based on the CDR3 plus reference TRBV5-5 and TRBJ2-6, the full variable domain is DAGVTQSPTHLIKTRGQQVTLRCSPISGHKSVSWYQQVLGQGPQFIFQYYEKEERGRGNFPDRFSARQFPNYSSELNVNALLLGDSALYLCASSYYGANVLTFGAGSRLTVL.